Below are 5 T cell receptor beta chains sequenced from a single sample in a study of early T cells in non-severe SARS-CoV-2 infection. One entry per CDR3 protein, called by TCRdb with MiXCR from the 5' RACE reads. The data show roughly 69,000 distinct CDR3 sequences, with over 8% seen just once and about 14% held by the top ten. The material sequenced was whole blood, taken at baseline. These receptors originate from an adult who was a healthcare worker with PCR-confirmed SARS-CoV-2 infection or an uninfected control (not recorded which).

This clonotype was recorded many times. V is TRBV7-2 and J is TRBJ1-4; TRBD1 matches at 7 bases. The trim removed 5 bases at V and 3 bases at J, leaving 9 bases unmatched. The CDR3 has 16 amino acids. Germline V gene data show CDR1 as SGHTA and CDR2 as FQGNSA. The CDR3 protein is CASSHDRVRPNEKLFF. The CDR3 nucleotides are TGTGCCAGCAGCCATGACAGGGTTCGTCCTAATGAAAAACTGTTTTTT.

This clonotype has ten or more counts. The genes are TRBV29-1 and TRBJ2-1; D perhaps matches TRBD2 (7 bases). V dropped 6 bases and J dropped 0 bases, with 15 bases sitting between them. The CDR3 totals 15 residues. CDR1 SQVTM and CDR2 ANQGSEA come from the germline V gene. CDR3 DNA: TGCAGCGTCCGGGGGGCCCTAAGCTCCTACAATGAGCAGTTCTTC. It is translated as CSVRGALSSYNEQFF.

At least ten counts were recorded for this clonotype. CDR3 sequence (DNA): TGTGCCAGCAGTTTAAGGATTTCCTACGAGCAGTACTTC. Protein sequence: CASSLRISYEQYF. This chain uses TRBV28 with TRBJ2-7, with D hard to call. Germline loops: CDR1 MDHEN, CDR2 SYDVKM. The CDR3 is 13 residues long. V lost 2 bases and J 1 base, leaving 6 bases between the germline ends.

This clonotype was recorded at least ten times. CDR3 loop: CASSSRTAYGYTF. The CDR3 nucleotides read TGTGCCAGCAGTTCAAGGACAGCCTATGGCTACACCTTC. The gene calls are TRBV28 and TRBJ1-2, with D perhaps TRBD1 (6 bases). V was trimmed by 4 bases and J by 4 bases, leaving 10 bases between them. The CDR3 runs 13 residues. CDR1 MDHEN and CDR2 SYDVKM come from the germline V gene.

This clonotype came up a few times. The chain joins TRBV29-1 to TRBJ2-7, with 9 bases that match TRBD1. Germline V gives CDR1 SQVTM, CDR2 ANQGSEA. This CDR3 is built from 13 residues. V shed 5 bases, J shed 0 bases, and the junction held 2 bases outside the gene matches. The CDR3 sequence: CSVTGGFSYEQYF. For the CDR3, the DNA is TGCAGCGTTACAGGGGGCTTCTCCTACGAGCAGTACTTC.